A single sample gave rise to the 27 T cell receptor beta chains below, sequenced in a study of T-cell reconstitution after alpha-beta-depleted transplantation in children. Molecular barcoding with unique molecular identifiers was used for the TCRbeta library. TCRdb processed the PCR reads anew with MiXCR; each CDR3 protein has one entry. The table records some 460,000 distinct CDR3 sequences, around 16% of them present only once. The source material was PBMCs, mostly from graft donor cells, sampled 360 days after TCRalphabeta/CD19-depleted stem cell transplant. These receptors were obtained from a boy under two years old who had a stem cell transplant for Wiskott-Aldrich syndrome, so the T cells may come from the graft donor.

The rearrangement links TRBV12-3 or TRBV12-4 to TRBJ1-3, with D possibly matching TRBD1 (6 bases). Trimming removed 7 bases at V and 4 bases at J, with 8 bases between. The CDR3 consists of 12 residues. The CDR3 DNA sequence: TGTGCCAGCAACGACAGGGGAAACACCATATATTTT. Protein product: CASNDRGNTIYF.

This clonotype was counted between two and nine times. CDR3 coding DNA: TGTGCCAGCAGCCGACCGGGACAGATTTTTCAGTACTTC. Its translation: CASSRPGQIFQYF. The V call is TRBV7-9, the J call TRBJ2-7; 7 nucleotides line up with TRBD1. Germline values: CDR1 SEHNR, CDR2 FQNEAQ (reference sequence). The length of the CDR3 is 13 residues. J lost 10 bases, V lost 5 bases, and 11 bases had no gene match.

This clonotype was picked up a small number of times. V is TRBV5-1 and J is TRBJ2-7, with 12 bases aligning to TRBD2. The CDR3 runs to 15 residues. V trimming: 3 bases; J trimming: 2 bases; junction bases outside the gene matches: 3. The germline gives CDR1 SGHRS, CDR2 YFSETQ. The CDR3 nucleotides read TGCGCCAGCAGCTGGGGACTAGCGGGTACCTACGAGCAGTACTTC. It is translated as CASSWGLAGTYEQYF.

This chain connects TRBV12-3 or TRBV12-4 to TRBJ1-3, with unresolved D. The CDR3 has 14 residues. Trimming took off 8 bases at V and 0 bases at J, with 11 bases between the two ends. This CDR3 is CASVRGFSGNTIYF. The CDR3 DNA reads TGTGCCAGCGTACGAGGCTTCTCTGGAAACACCATATATTTT.

A note on this clonotype: The junction does not match germline at one end; this may be a read error. The chain employs TRBV6-4 and TRBJ2-2; 16 bases are a match to TRBD2. This CDR3 is built from 18 residues. Germline lookup yields CDR1 MRHNA and CDR2 SNTAGT. CDR3 nucleotide sequence: TGTGCCTGCAGTAAGGGACTAGCGGGGGGGAAGCACACCGGGGAGCTGTTTTTT. Its protein is CACSKGLAGGKHTGELFF.

This rearrangement joins TRBV30 to TRBJ2-7; D call uncertain. Trimming shortened V by 5 bases and J by 6 bases, and 11 bases separated the two germline ends. This CDR3 is 11 amino acids long. Germline-derived CDR1 and CDR2 are GTSNPN and SVGIG (reference sequence). The CDR3 protein is CAWGWGSEQYF. CDR3 DNA: TGTGCCTGGGGGTGGGGAAGCGAGCAGTACTTC.

The chain carries TRBV5-1 and TRBJ2-6; TRBD1 is a possible D gene (8 bases). CDR3 size: 18 residues. Trimming took 4 bases from V and 1 from J, leaving 18 bases between them. Looked up from germline, CDR1 is SGHRS and CDR2 is YFSETQ. CDR3: CASSALTGEGSGANVLTF. DNA for the CDR3: TGCGCCAGCAGCGCGTTGACAGGGGAGGGATCTGGGGCCAACGTCCTGACTTTC.

There are a few counts of this clonotype. V gene TRBV4-1 combines with J gene TRBJ2-3; D might be TRBD1 (5 bases). CDR1 MGHRA and CDR2 YSYEKL come from the germline V gene. The CDR3 spans 15 residues. The V end was cut by 1 base, the J end by 0 bases, with 8 bases between. The CDR3: CASSQGTPSTDTQYF. CDR3 nucleotides: TGCGCCAGCAGCCAAGGGACACCTAGCACAGATACGCAGTATTTT.

This clonotype was counted a few times. J is TRBJ2-3 and V is TRBV29-1, with 12 bases identical to TRBD2. CDR3 size: 15 residues. V was clipped by 3 bases and J by 2 bases; unmatched bases: 3. CDR1 SQVTM and CDR2 ANQGSEA come from the germline V gene. CDR3 nucleotides: TGCAGCGTTGATGGACTAGCGGGACCCACAGATACGCAGTATTTT. It encodes CSVDGLAGPTDTQYF.

The chain has TRBV27 and TRBJ2-6, with 7 bases fitting TRBD1. The CDR3 runs 14 residues. J was trimmed by 4 bases and V by 6 bases; bases with no gene match: 3. Germline assignment: CDR1 MNHEY and CDR2 SMNVEV (reference sequence). The CDR3, as DNA: TGTGCCAGCAGGACAGGGTTGGGGGCCAACGTCCTGACTTTC. Its translation is CASRTGLGANVLTF.

This clonotype was observed a handful of times. The chain has TRBV7-2 and TRBJ1-1; no clear D. Germline assignment: CDR1 SGHTA and CDR2 FQGNSA. The length of the CDR3 is 14 residues. V dropped 2 bases and J dropped 3 bases, with 10 bases sitting between them. CDR3 DNA sequence: TGTGCCAGCAGCTTAACGGCCTCATACACTGAAGCTTTCTTT. It yields the protein CASSLTASYTEAFF.

This chain joins TRBV2 and TRBJ2-5; TRBD2 is a possible D gene (6 bases). V lost 5 bases and J 1 base, leaving 11 bases between the germline ends. The germline V gene has CDR1 SNHLY and CDR2 FYNNEI. The CDR3 is 14 amino acids. DNA for the CDR3: TGTGCCAGCAGTCTAGAGCGGGTCCAAGAGACCCAGTACTTC. Protein: CASSLERVQETQYF.

The chain joins TRBV20-1 to TRBJ2-7, with TRBD1 identical over 7 bases. Germline V gene data show CDR1 as DFQATT and CDR2 as SNEGSKA (reference sequence). This CDR3 region has 15 residues. With 0 bases clipped from V and 1 base from J, the junction kept 6 bases outside the gene matches. CDR3 amino acids: CSARDPLTGSYEQYF. The CDR3 DNA reads as TGCAGTGCTAGAGATCCCTTGACAGGGTCCTACGAGCAGTACTTC.

The chain is built from TRBV5-6 and TRBJ2-5; perhaps TRBD2 as D (6 bases). CDR3 size: 14 residues. Trimming cost V 4 bases and J 2 bases, with 12 bases left between them. Germline assignment: CDR1 SGHDT and CDR2 YYEEEE. This CDR3 reads CASSIGGLQETQYF. CDR3 nucleotides: TGTGCCAGCAGCATTGGGGGGTTACAAGAGACCCAGTACTTC.

This clonotype was recorded a few times. This rearrangement joins TRBV5-1 to TRBJ1-3; D is unclear. V was clipped by 5 bases and J by 7 bases, with 16 bases between them. CDR3 length: 14 amino acids. Germline lookup yields CDR1 SGHRS and CDR2 YFSETQ. The CDR3 DNA reads as TGCGCCAGCAGAAGCGACCCCATCGGGAACACCATATATTTT. This codes for CASRSDPIGNTIYF.

The chain combines TRBV7-9 with TRBJ2-5; TRBD2 matches 10 bases. J lost 2 bases, V lost 5 bases, and 5 bases had no gene match. Per germline, CDR1 SEHNR and CDR2 FQNEAQ (reference sequence). This CDR3 region has 15 residues. The CDR3 here is CASSPTSGIQETQYF. The CDR3 DNA sequence: TGTGCCAGCAGCCCAACTAGCGGGATTCAAGAGACCCAGTACTTC.

This clonotype turned up a few times. The CDR3 bases are TGTGCCACCAGTGATCCAATTTGGACTAGCGGGAGGGCCGGAAATGAGCAGTTCTTC. Encoded protein: CATSDPIWTSGRAGNEQFF. J is TRBJ2-1 and V is TRBV24-1; 15 nucleotides agree with TRBD2. CDR3 length: 19 residues. V lost 3 bases, J lost 7 bases, and 12 bases stayed unmatched. The germline gives CDR1 KGHDR, CDR2 SFDVKD.

The rearrangement uses TRBV12-3 or TRBV12-4 and TRBJ1-3; D gene unclear. The V end lost 2 bases, the J end lost 0 bases, and 8 bases lay between the germline ends. This CDR3 comprises 15 residues. The CDR3 sequence: CASSLWGISGNTIYF. CDR3 nucleotides: TGTGCCAGCAGTTTATGGGGAATCTCTGGAAACACCATATATTTT.

This clonotype was seen many times. The chain has TRBV27 and TRBJ2-1; TRBD2 agrees at 8 bases. Germline V lookup: CDR1 MNHEY, CDR2 SMNVEV (reference sequence). The CDR3 is 16 residues long. The trim removed 3 bases at V and 3 bases at J, leaving 7 bases unmatched. CDR3 sequence: CASSFNGRARYNEQFF. CDR3 DNA: TGTGCCAGCAGTTTTAACGGGAGGGCCCGCTACAATGAGCAGTTCTTC.

This clonotype has a single count. The chain carries TRBV3-1 and TRBJ2-4; maybe TRBD2 (6 bases). CDR1 and CDR2 (germline): LGHDT, YNNKEL (reference sequence). Trimming left V 2 bases short and J 0 bases short, with 17 bases between. The CDR3 extends over 18 amino acids. The CDR3 reads CASSQRISGSLAKNIQYF. CDR3 in DNA: TGTGCCAGCAGCCAACGAATTAGCGGCTCATTAGCCAAAAACATTCAGTACTTC.

The chain couples TRBV12-3 or TRBV12-4 to TRBJ2-1; 10 positions match TRBD1. The V segment lost 7 bases and the J segment 4 bases; nucleotides outside the gene matches: 7. The CDR3 has 15 residues. The CDR3 sequence: CASIRGTGDYNEQFF. The DNA for the CDR3 is TGTGCCAGCATCCGCGGGACAGGGGATTACAATGAGCAGTTCTTC.

This clonotype was observed a few times. This chain joins TRBV12-3 or TRBV12-4 and TRBJ2-5; the D gene is possibly TRBD1 (6 bases). V gave up 4 bases and J gave up 3 bases, with 9 bases separating them. The CDR3 runs 13 residues. The CDR3 nucleotides read TGTGCCAGCAGTTGGGGACAAGAAGAGACCCAGTACTTC. Its translation: CASSWGQEETQYF.

This rearrangement joins TRBV6-5 to TRBJ2-7; 8 bases are shared with TRBD1. The ends lost 2 bases at V and 9 bases at J; junction bases unmatched: 9. This CDR3 comprises 14 residues. Germline CDR1 MNHEY, CDR2 SVGAGI. In DNA, the CDR3 is TGTGCCAGCAGTTACATACAGGGGGGCCTTCGGCAGTACTTC. Residues: CASSYIQGGLRQYF.

The chain couples TRBV7-2 to TRBJ1-2, with D tentatively TRBD1 (5 bases). There are 14 residues in the CDR3. The V gene lost 3 bases and the J gene lost 3 bases, with 11 bases spanning the gap. Germline V gene lookup returns CDR1 SGHTA and CDR2 FQGNSA. The CDR3 here is CASSLGRADYGYTF. CDR3 nucleotides: TGTGCCAGCAGCTTGGGCAGGGCAGACTATGGCTACACCTTC.

The V and J genes are TRBV10-3 and TRBJ1-2; TRBD1 aligns across 7 bases. Germline V gene data show CDR1 as ENHRY and CDR2 as SYGVKD. With 7 bases clipped from V and 4 bases from J, the junction kept 6 bases outside the gene matches. This CDR3 is 13 amino acids long. Written as DNA, the CDR3 is TGTGCCATCAATAAGGGACAGAGCTATGGCTACACCTTC. This translates into CAINKGQSYGYTF.

The rearrangement joins TRBV2 to TRBJ2-5, with TRBD1 matching over 10 bases. The CDR3 length is 14 residues. V lost 6 bases and J lost 6; bases outside the gene matches: 7. Germline lookup yields CDR1 SNHLY and CDR2 FYNNEI. CDR3 DNA sequence: TGTGCCAGCAGCCCGACAGGGGGCGTGAAGACCCAGTACTTC. Its protein product is CASSPTGGVKTQYF. The variable domain in full, with the rest retrieved from reference TRBV2 and TRBJ2-5, is EPEVTQTPSHQVTQMGQEVILRCVPISNHLYFYWYRQILGQKVEFLVSFYNNEISEKSEIFDDQFSVERPDGSNFTLKIRSTKLEDSAMYFCASSPTGGVKTQYFGPGTRLLVL.

This clonotype came up a few times. This chain links TRBV7-9 with TRBJ2-1, with D possibly matching TRBD2 (5 bases). The CDR3 covers 12 residues. Germline CDR1 SEHNR, CDR2 FQNEAQ (reference sequence). The V gene lost 11 bases and the J gene lost 4 bases, with 12 bases spanning the gap. The CDR3 coding sequence is TGTGCCGGTCGGACTGCTTACAATGAGCAGTTCTTC. Amino acid sequence: CAGRTAYNEQFF.